The 22 T cell receptor beta chains listed next were all sequenced from one sample in a study of OX40 agonist ivuxolimab in advanced cancers. Method: immunoSEQ multiplex PCR; TCRdb's copy keeps in-frame clones and lacks some. The sample consists of 150,000 to 190,000 clones, 94% of them appearing once. The source was CD4+ or CD8+ T cells sorted from blood, collected in a trial of the OX40 agonist ivuxolimab. The receptors stem from an adult with an advanced solid tumor such as melanoma, head and neck, liver or kidney cancer.

The chain links TRBV30 to TRBJ2-1; no firm D call. Germline CDR1 reads GTSNPN; CDR2 reads SVGIG (reference sequence). Trimming shortened V by 8 bases and J by 8 bases, and 16 bases separated the two germline ends. This CDR3 spans 12 amino acids. The CDR3 protein is CARSETGDEQFF. The CDR3 nucleotides are TGTGCCCGATCAGAGACTGGCGATGAGCAGTTCTTC.

This sequence joins TRBV28 and TRBJ1-2, with D uncertain. V lost 3 bases and J lost 0, with 8 bases in between. The CDR3 spans 14 residues. Germline V CDR1 and CDR2: MDHEN, SYDVKM. This CDR3 reads CASSFGQTNYGYTF. CDR3 DNA sequence: TGTGCCAGCAGTTTCGGTCAGACTAACTATGGCTACACCTTC.

A single count supports this clone. The chain combines TRBV19 with TRBJ2-7; perhaps TRBD1 as D (6 bases). V lost 7 bases, J lost 3 bases, and 16 bases lay in between. Germline V gene sequence: CDR1 LNHDA, CDR2 SQIVND (reference sequence). The CDR3 has 14 amino acids. CDR3 sequence: CASKASGTFYEQYF. The DNA for the CDR3 is TGTGCCAGTAAGGCGTCCGGGACATTCTACGAGCAGTACTTC. Full variable domain (rest looked up from reference TRBV19 and TRBJ2-7): DGGITQSPKYLFRKEGQNVTLSCEQNLNHDAMYWYRQDPGQGLRLIYYSQIVNDFQKGDIAEGYSVSREKKESFPLTVTSAQKNPTAFYLCASKASGTFYEQYFGPGTRLTVT.

Of note for this clone: The sample contains more than one DNA sequence encoding this CDR3. The V call is TRBV5-1, the J call TRBJ1-2; tentative D call: TRBD1 (5 bases). Germline loops: CDR1 SGHRS, CDR2 YFSETQ. The CDR3 sequence is 13 residues long. V was trimmed by 4 bases and J by 8 bases, leaving 15 bases between them. This chain's CDR3 is CASSKGPGGGYTF. The CDR3 nucleotides are TGCGCCAGCAGCAAGGGGCCGGGGGGAGGCTACACCTTC. The full variable domain, rest sourced from reference TRBV5-1 and TRBJ1-2, is KAGVTQTPRYLIKTRGQQVTLSCSPISGHRSVSWYQQTPGQGLQFLFEYFSETQRNKGNFPGRFSGRQFSNSRSEMNVSTLELGDSALYLCASSKGPGGGYTFGSGTRLTVV.

The chain joins TRBV10-1 to TRBJ1-1; D gene unclear. CDR1 and CDR2 (germline): WNHNN, SYGVQD (reference sequence). This CDR3 comprises 13 residues. V lost 4 bases to trimming and J lost 3 bases, with 9 bases between them. CDR3 region: CASSAGSYTEAFF. CDR3 DNA: TGCGCCAGCAGTGCGGGCAGTTACACTGAAGCTTTCTTT.

This rearrangement joins TRBV7-9 to TRBJ1-2; 7 bases are a match to TRBD1. The ends lost 8 bases at V and 3 bases at J; junction bases unmatched: 3. The CDR3 runs to 12 residues. CDR1 is SEHNR, CDR2 FQNEAQ, per germline (reference sequence). In DNA form, the CDR3 reads TGTGCCAGCCGACAGGGAGACTATGGCTACACCTTC. Translation gives CASRQGDYGYTF.

The chain links TRBV7-6 to TRBJ1-2; no clear D gene. From germline, CDR1 is SGHVS and CDR2 FNYEAQ. With 5 bases removed from V and 5 bases from J, the gap between germline ends came to 12 bases. This CDR3 comprises 13 residues. The CDR3 sequence is CASSRQDNYGYTF. CDR3 nucleotide sequence: TGTGCCAGCAGCCGTCAAGATAATTATGGCTACACCTTC.

The V gene is TRBV7-9, the J gene TRBJ2-3; D is perhaps TRBD1 (6 bases). CDR1 SEHNR and CDR2 FQNEAQ come from the germline V gene (reference sequence). V gave up 0 bases and J gave up 2 bases, with 9 bases separating them. This CDR3 contains 15 residues. CDR3 in DNA: TGTGCCAGCAGCTTAGCGGGGACACACACAGATACGCAGTATTTT. Translated, it gives CASSLAGTHTDTQYF.

The rearrangement joins TRBV2 to TRBJ1-1, with D unclear. V was trimmed by 5 bases and J by 0 bases, leaving 10 bases between them. Germline CDR1 SNHLY, CDR2 FYNNEI. The CDR3 totals 14 residues. CDR3 loop: CASSLRAVNTEAFF. Written as DNA, the CDR3 is TGTGCCAGCAGTCTCCGGGCGGTGAACACTGAAGCTTTCTTT.

The chain links TRBV10-3 to TRBJ2-5, with TRBD2 matching over 8 bases. The CDR3 runs to 15 residues. The V segment lost 4 bases and the J segment 5 bases; nucleotides outside the gene matches: 9. In germline, CDR1 is ENHRY, CDR2 SYGVKD. CDR3 region: CAISAQPGRGETQYF. Written as DNA, the CDR3 is TGTGCCATCAGTGCCCAACCCGGGAGGGGGGAGACCCAGTACTTC.

The chain carries TRBV7-2 and TRBJ2-1; D remains ambiguous. This CDR3 is built from 11 residues. The V end lost 5 bases, the J end lost 6 bases, and 5 bases lay between the germline ends. The germline V gene encodes CDR1 SGHTA and CDR2 FQGNSA. CDR3 sequence: CASSRSNEQFF. The CDR3 nucleotides read TGTGCCAGCAGCCGTTCCAATGAGCAGTTCTTC. Drawing the rest from reference TRBV7-2 and TRBJ2-1, the complete variable domain is GAGVSQSPSNKVTEKGKDVELRCDPISGHTALYWYRQSLGQGLEFLIYFQGNSAPDKSGLPSDRFSAERTGGSVSTLTIQRTQQEDSAVYLCASSRSNEQFFGPGTRLTVL.

This chain connects TRBV11-2 to TRBJ1-2; no definite D call. Trimming pared 1 base from V and 4 bases from J, leaving 10 bases between. Germline CDR1 is SGHAT and CDR2 is FQNNGV. This CDR3 region has 14 residues. The CDR3 reads CASSLGPEFYGYTF. CDR3 coding DNA: TGTGCCAGCAGCTTAGGGCCCGAGTTCTATGGCTACACCTTC.

The chain has TRBV18 and TRBJ2-7, with a weak D call TRBD1 (6 bases). V gave up 6 bases and J gave up 3 bases, with 27 bases separating them. CDR1 KGHSH and CDR2 LQKENI come from the germline V gene. This CDR3 region has 18 residues. The CDR3 loop is CASSLWPPQGTPNYEQYF. As DNA, the CDR3 is TGTGCCAGCTCTCTCTGGCCCCCCCAGGGGACACCAAACTACGAGCAGTACTTC.

This rearrangement joins TRBV25-1 to TRBJ1-1, with D unclear. The germline V and J ends were trimmed by 3 bases and 0 bases, with 2 bases remaining between them. This CDR3 contains 12 residues. Germline CDR1 and CDR2: MGHDK and SYGVNS. The CDR3 coding sequence is TGTGCCAGCAGTGACTTGAACACTGAAGCTTTCTTT. Protein sequence: CASSDLNTEAFF.

This chain connects TRBV2 to TRBJ2-5, with D perhaps assigned TRBD1 or TRBD2 (6 bases each). V lost 7 bases and J lost 3, with 9 bases in between. Germline loops: CDR1 SNHLY, CDR2 FYNNEI. The CDR3 has 12 amino acids. The CDR3 reads CASKRGEETQYF. Written as DNA, the CDR3 is TGTGCCAGCAAAAGGGGGGAAGAGACCCAGTACTTC.

V gene TRBV7-9 combines with J gene TRBJ2-1; 9 bases map to TRBD2. J gave up 10 bases and V 7 bases, and 11 bases lay outside the gene matches. The CDR3 extends over 14 amino acids. The germline V gene has CDR1 SEHNR and CDR2 FQNEAQ (reference sequence). The CDR3 DNA sequence: TGTGCCAGCACCCTAGCGGGAACTCAGGGGGAGCAGTTCTTC. It yields the protein CASTLAGTQGEQFF.

A few counts support this clone. In DNA, the CDR3 is TGTGCCATCAGTGTGGGACAGATGAACACTGAAGCTTTCTTT. It encodes CAISVGQMNTEAFF. This rearrangement joins TRBV10-3 to TRBJ1-1, with 7 bases matching TRBD1. This CDR3 spans 14 amino acids. The J segment lost 0 bases and the V segment lost 4 bases, leaving 2 bases of the junction unmatched. Germline values: CDR1 ENHRY, CDR2 SYGVKD.

This clone was counted a few times. The rearrangement uses TRBV2 and TRBJ2-7; 7 bases fit TRBD2. With V trimmed by 3 bases and J by 0 bases, 11 bases remained unmatched. Germline V lookup: CDR1 SNHLY, CDR2 FYNNEI. This CDR3 comprises 17 residues. CDR3 nucleotide sequence: TGTGCCAGCAGTGAGAGTCTCGAGCGGGGTGACTCCTACGAGCAGTACTTC. Translating it yields CASSESLERGDSYEQYF.

The chain uses TRBV4-3 and TRBJ2-5; 7 nucleotides align to TRBD2. Unmatched junction bases numbered 13, after V lost 1 base and J lost 2 bases. CDR1 and CDR2 from the germline V gene are LGHNA and YSLEER. The CDR3 sequence is 18 residues long. As DNA, the CDR3 is TGCGCCAGCAGCCAAGCCCCTCCTGGGGGAGGGCGACAAGAGACCCAGTACTTC. This gives the protein CASSQAPPGGGRQETQYF.

This chain connects TRBV11-2 to TRBJ1-3; TRBD1 matches 9 bases. In germline, CDR1 is SGHAT, CDR2 FQNNGV. The V gene end was trimmed by 1 base and the J gene end by 4 bases; junction bases not matched to a gene: 5. The CDR3 sequence is 16 residues long. CDR3 sequence reads: CASSLAGQGTGNTIYF. The CDR3 DNA sequence: TGTGCCAGCAGCTTAGCCGGACAGGGGACAGGAAACACCATATATTTT.

V usage is TRBV4-3 and J usage is TRBJ1-5, with TRBD1 as a possible D gene (5 bases). There are 17 residues in the CDR3. Germline loops: CDR1 LGHNA, CDR2 YSLEER. V lost 1 base and J lost 1, with 14 bases in between. The CDR3 loop reads CASSQALTRVSNQPQHF. CDR3 coding DNA: TGCGCCAGCAGCCAAGCCCTGACCAGGGTCAGCAATCAGCCCCAGCATTTT.

This chain joins TRBV7-9 and TRBJ2-7; possible D gene TRBD1, 6 bases. Trimming stripped 4 bases from V and 3 bases from J, with 10 bases between. The germline gives CDR1 SEHNR, CDR2 FQNEAQ (reference sequence). This CDR3 comprises 13 residues. This CDR3 reads CASSWDTHYEQYF. DNA for the CDR3: TGTGCCAGCAGCTGGGACACCCACTACGAGCAGTACTTC.